This T cell receptor (beta chain) was recorded in a study of Graves' ophthalmopathy and Graves' hyperthyroidism. Under 3 months in duration, the ophthalmopathy in affected donors had moderate-to-severe activity, CAS ≥3 and NOSPECS ≥4. PBMCs stemmed from more than 9.5 ml of fresh peripheral blood. Transcripts of RNA were the source for amplifying TCR beta CDR3 regions. Following a first-round RT-PCR that used HTBI primers, a second-round multiplex PCR was carried out. TCRdb passed the multiplex PCR reads through MiXCR, listing each CDR3 protein once. The table has about 220,000 distinct CDR3 sequences, 20% to 25% seen once. Germline V CDR1 and CDR2: SNHLY, FYNNEI. The CDR3 totals 14 residues. V was clipped by 6 bases and J by 9 bases; unmatched bases: 12. This clonotype was recorded many times.

The chain links TRBV2 to TRBJ2-7; 9 bases agree with TRBD1. The sample was peripheral blood. The sequence came from a woman aged 45-65 years with Graves' ophthalmopathy. The CDR3 DNA sequence: TGTGCCAGCAGCAAAGGGGACAGGGAAAATGGGCAGTACTTC. As protein: CASSKGDRENGQYF.